Presented here are 5 T cell receptor beta chains from one specimen sequenced in a study of CD8 T cells in ankylosing spondylitis. MiXCR, run by TCRdb on the 5' RACE reads, gives a single entry per CDR3 protein. The repertoire holds around 150,000 distinct CDR3 sequences, with around 16% as singletons. What was sequenced was blood, either unsorted or a sorted T cell fraction (not recorded which). Source of these receptors: a male donor with ankylosing spondylitis or in good health (not recorded which).

In its sample, this clonotype was seen many times. The chain has TRBV7-8 and TRBJ2-7; D gene uncertain. CDR3 length: 12 amino acids. V lost 3 bases and J lost 6, with 9 bases in between. The germline V gene has CDR1 SGHVS and CDR2 FQNEAQ. The CDR3, as DNA: TGTGCCAGCAGCTTGGAAGCTACCGAGCAGTACTTC. As protein: CASSLEATEQYF.

The genes are TRBV20-1 and TRBJ1-5; 9 nucleotides match TRBD1. The trim removed 3 bases at V and 2 bases at J, leaving 2 bases unmatched. The CDR3 runs to 14 residues. The germline CDR1 and CDR2 sequences are DFQATT and SNEGSKA (reference sequence). The CDR3 sequence is CSARGQGRNQPQHF. CDR3 bases: TGCAGTGCTAGGGGACAGGGTCGCAATCAGCCCCAGCATTTT.

This clonotype appeared many times. This chain links TRBV29-1 with TRBJ1-5; a weak D match, TRBD1 (6 bases). The CDR3 totals 11 residues. Germline V gene lookup returns CDR1 SQVTM and CDR2 ANQGSEA. The ends were cut back, 7 bases at V and 13 bases at J, with 17 bases in the middle. In DNA form, the CDR3 reads TGCAGCGCTGGGTCCCAGGGGTTGCAGCATTTT. It specifies CSAGSQGLQHF.

The chain couples TRBV5-1 to TRBJ2-3; the D call may be TRBD1 or TRBD2 (5 bases each). From germline, CDR1 is SGHRS and CDR2 YFSETQ. The CDR3 loop spans 15 amino acids. The V end was cut by 0 bases, the J end by 0 bases, with 8 bases between. CDR3 nucleotides: TGCGCCAGCAGCTTGGTGGGGGAAAGCACAGATACGCAGTATTTT. Its translation is CASSLVGESTDTQYF.

This rearrangement joins TRBV7-9 to TRBJ1-5; D gene ambiguous. The ends were cut back, 3 bases at V and 6 bases at J, with 12 bases in the middle. Germline V CDR1 and CDR2: SEHNR, FQNEAQ (reference sequence). This CDR3 is 14 amino acids long. In DNA, the CDR3 is TGTGCCAGCAGCTTCGGCGGGGATAGTCAGCCCCAGCATTTT. This codes for CASSFGGDSQPQHF.